This T cell receptor beta chain stems from a study of cytomegalovirus exposure and HLA in healthy donors. Germline lookup yields CDR1 MNHEY and CDR2 SVGAGI. V trimming: 4 bases; J trimming: 7 bases; junction bases outside the gene matches: 7. The CDR3 has 14 residues. Remarks on this clone: Its cognate antigen is unknown.

Study-level findings and limits: Overall, approximately 150 TCR beta chains were annotated as cytomegalovirus-associated. Both high specificity and high sensitivity reportedly marked the classifier's diagnosis of cytomegalovirus status.

Measured with immunoSEQ multiplex PCR; TCRdb has only the in-frame clones, and not every one. In the table there are approximately 190,000 clones, 80% to 90% of which are singletons. Separate from the approximately 650-subject first cohort, the roughly 110-subject validation cohort was the one that the donors belonged to. Sequencing used PBMCs. This sequence originates from a woman in her 30s in good health and CMV-seropositive. The rearrangement joins TRBV6-5 to TRBJ1-2, with TRBD1 matching over 9 bases. This CDR3 reads CASSSRQTGGGYTF. CDR3 coding DNA: TGTGCCAGCAGTTCCCGACAGACAGGGGGTGGCTACACCTTC.